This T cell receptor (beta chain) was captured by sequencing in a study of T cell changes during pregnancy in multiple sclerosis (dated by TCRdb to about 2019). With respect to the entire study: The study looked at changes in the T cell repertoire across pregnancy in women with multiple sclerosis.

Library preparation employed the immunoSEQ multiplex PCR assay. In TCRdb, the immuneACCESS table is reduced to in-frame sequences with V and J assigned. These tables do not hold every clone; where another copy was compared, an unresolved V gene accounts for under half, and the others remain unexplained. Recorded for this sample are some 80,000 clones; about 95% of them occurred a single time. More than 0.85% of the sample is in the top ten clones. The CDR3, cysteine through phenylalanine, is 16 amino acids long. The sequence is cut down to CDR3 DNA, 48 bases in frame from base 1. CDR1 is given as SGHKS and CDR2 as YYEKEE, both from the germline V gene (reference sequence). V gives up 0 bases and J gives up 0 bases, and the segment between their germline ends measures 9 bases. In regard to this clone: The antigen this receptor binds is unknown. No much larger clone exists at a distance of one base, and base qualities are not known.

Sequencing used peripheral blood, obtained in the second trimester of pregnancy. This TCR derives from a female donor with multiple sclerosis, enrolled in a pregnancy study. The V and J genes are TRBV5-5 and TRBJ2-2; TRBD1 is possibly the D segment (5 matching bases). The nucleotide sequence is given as TGTGCCAGCAGCTTGGTGGCAGGGACGAACACCGGGGAGCTGTTTTTT. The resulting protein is CASSLVAGTNTGELFF.